This T cell receptor (beta chain) was observed in a study of human T cells and chemical hapten exposure. Study-level information: Minor pooled library volume differences mainly drove per-sample TCR yield variation.

The library labeled individual cDNA molecules by adding unique molecular identifiers to them. Original processing notes: From about 22,000 to 700,000 TCRs were found per sample, with a median of 95,638. From the RACE reads, TCRdb called clonotypes with MiXCR, one entry per CDR3 protein. These V and J calls rely on TCRdb rather than the paper's analysis. This table has roughly 30,000 distinct CDR3 sequences, nearly 7.5% appearing once. Study-level points and caveats: After DPC sensitization, TCRs above 1 in 1000 frequency showed no change.

Time point meaning: healthy volunteer bleed at 2 weeks. Total RNA was extracted from unfractionated whole blood. This clonotype was found many times. Its antigen remains unknown. CDR3 length: 18 residues. Germline values: CDR1 DFQATT, CDR2 SNEGSKA (reference sequence). V lost 0 bases to trimming and J lost 1 base; unmatched junction nucleotides: 9. The specimen was whole blood. This clonotype originated in a human donor in good health. Some clones in this sample may be carry-over from other donors' samples. V and J are TRBV20-1 and TRBJ2-1; 10 nucleotides align to TRBD2. CDR3 sequence reads: CSARDGAAGGPSYNEQFF. CDR3 DNA sequence: TGCAGTGCTAGAGATGGAGCAGCGGGAGGGCCTTCCTACAATGAGCAGTTCTTC.